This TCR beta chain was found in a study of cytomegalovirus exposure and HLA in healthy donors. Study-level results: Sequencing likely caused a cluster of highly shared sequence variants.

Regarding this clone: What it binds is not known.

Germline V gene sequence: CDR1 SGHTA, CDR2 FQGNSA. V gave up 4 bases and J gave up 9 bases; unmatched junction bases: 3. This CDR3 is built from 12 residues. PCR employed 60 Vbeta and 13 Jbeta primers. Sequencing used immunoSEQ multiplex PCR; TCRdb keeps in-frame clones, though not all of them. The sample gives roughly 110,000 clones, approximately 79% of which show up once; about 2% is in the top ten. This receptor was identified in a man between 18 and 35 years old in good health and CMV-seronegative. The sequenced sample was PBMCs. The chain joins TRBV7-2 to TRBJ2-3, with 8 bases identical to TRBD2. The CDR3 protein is CASSSLAGTQYF. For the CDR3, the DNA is TGTGCCAGCAGCTCGCTAGCGGGCACGCAGTATTTT.